These 15 T cell receptor beta chains were all obtained from the same sample, sequenced in a study of vaccination and CD4 T cells after COVID-19. MiXCR, applied by TCRdb to the PCR reads, yields one record per CDR3 protein. The repertoire holds some 28,000 distinct CDR3 sequences, with around 50% as singletons. Time point reported: late sampling 161 to 241 days after vaccination in a few convalescent patients. The specimen was CD4+ T cells from blood, collected about 7 months after SARS-CoV-2 vaccination. Receptors originate from a human donor who had recovered from COVID-19.

The V gene is TRBV29-1, the J gene TRBJ1-1; no clear D gene. Germline CDR1 SQVTM, CDR2 ANQGSEA. This CDR3 contains 12 residues. V was pared by 6 bases and J by 5 bases, with 13 bases between. The CDR3 here is CSVTLGGTEAFF. In nucleotides, the CDR3 is TGCAGCGTGACACTTGGAGGGACTGAAGCTTTCTTT.

The chain is built from TRBV2 and TRBJ1-2, with D possibly matching TRBD1 (6 bases). V was cut by 4 bases and J by 4 bases, with 19 bases left in between. The CDR3 is 16 amino acids. Per germline, CDR1 SNHLY and CDR2 FYNNEI. DNA of the CDR3: TGTGCCAGCAGTGGGGGGACACCCAAAGGTCCCTATGGCTACACCTTC. It translates to CASSGGTPKGPYGYTF.

This clonotype was seen a few times. The V and J genes are TRBV24-1 and TRBJ2-2; no clear D. The CDR3 runs 16 residues. Germline-derived CDR1 and CDR2 are KGHDR and SFDVKD. V dropped 3 bases and J dropped 1 base, with 11 bases sitting between them. CDR3 in amino acids: CATSDTDPENTGELFF. The CDR3 coding sequence is TGTGCCACCAGTGATACCGATCCAGAGAACACCGGGGAGCTGTTTTTT.

The CDR3 sequence: CASSQTSGGYNEQFF. In nucleotides, the CDR3 is TGTGCCAGCAGTCAAACTAGCGGGGGATACAATGAGCAGTTCTTC. The V call is TRBV7-3, the J call TRBJ2-1, with TRBD2 matching 11 bases. The CDR3 contains 15 residues. V was pared by 6 bases and J by 4 bases, with 5 bases of the junction left unmatched. The V gene's germline CDR1 is SGHTA and CDR2 FQGTGA. The full variable domain, with the rest looked up from reference TRBV7-3 and TRBJ2-1, is GAGVSQTPSNKVTEKGKYVELRCDPISGHTALYWYRQSLGQGPEFLIYFQGTGAADDSGLPNDRFFAVRPEGSVSTLKIQRTERGDSAVYLCASSQTSGGYNEQFFGPGTRLTVL.

This clonotype was seen a handful of times. The CDR3 loop reads CSARDSLADTDTQYF. The DNA for the CDR3 is TGCAGTGCTAGGGACTCGCTAGCGGACACAGATACGCAGTATTTT. The chain couples TRBV20-1 to TRBJ2-3; 7 nucleotides match TRBD2. The germline V gene encodes CDR1 DFQATT and CDR2 SNEGSKA (reference sequence). V shed 3 bases, J shed 2 bases, and the junction held 8 bases outside the gene matches. This CDR3 comprises 15 residues.

This clonotype was seen only a few times. The chain has TRBV7-2 and TRBJ1-1; D perhaps matches TRBD1 (6 bases). CDR3 size: 14 residues. Trimming cost V 4 bases and J 1 base, with 10 bases left between them. Germline V gene sequence: CDR1 SGHTA, CDR2 FQGNSA. This chain's CDR3 is CASSWDTENTEAFF. The CDR3, as DNA: TGTGCCAGCAGCTGGGACACGGAGAACACTGAAGCTTTCTTT.

The chain has TRBV6-1 and TRBJ1-3, with D hard to call. The germline CDR1 and CDR2 sequences are MNHNS and SASEGT. Trimming took 6 bases from V and 2 from J, leaving 17 bases between them. The CDR3 covers 16 residues. As DNA, the CDR3 is TGTGCCAGCAGGCCTCCGGAGGCTACGACTGGAAACACCATATATTTT. As protein: CASRPPEATTGNTIYF.

This rearrangement joins TRBV10-2 to TRBJ2-5; the D is unclear. Trimming removed 2 bases from V and 0 bases from J, with 4 bases in between. The CDR3 is made up of 13 amino acids. In germline, CDR1 is WSHSY, CDR2 SAAADI. The CDR3 DNA reads as TGCGCCAGCAGTGAGCAGAACCAAGAGACCCAGTACTTC. Residues: CASSEQNQETQYF.

The rearrangement links TRBV7-8 to TRBJ2-3; the D call may be TRBD1 or TRBD2 (5 bases each). The CDR3 consists of 22 residues. V dropped 2 bases and J dropped 1 base, with 31 bases sitting between them. CDR1 SGHVS and CDR2 FQNEAQ come from the germline V gene. CDR3 sequence: CASSLYPPPLANEGFGTDTQYF. The CDR3 region has the DNA TGTGCCAGCAGCTTATACCCTCCTCCCCTAGCAAATGAGGGGTTTGGCACAGATACGCAGTATTTT. The full variable domain, its missing parts supplied by reference TRBV7-8 and TRBJ2-3, is GAGVSQSPRYKVAKRGQDVALRCDPISGHVSLFWYQQALGQGPEFLTYFQNEAQLDKSGLPSDRFFAERPEGSVSTLKIQRTQQEDSAVYLCASSLYPPPLANEGFGTDTQYFGPGTRLTVL.

The CDR3 here is CASTRWGGGTHNEQFF. DNA of the CDR3: TGTGCCAGCACCCGGTGGGGAGGGGGTACGCACAATGAGCAGTTCTTC. V gene TRBV7-9 combines with J gene TRBJ2-1; D may be TRBD2 (7 bases). V shed 7 bases and J shed 5 bases, with 21 bases lying between them. Germline V gene sequence: CDR1 SEHNR, CDR2 FQNEAQ (reference sequence). The CDR3 has 16 residues.

The chain links TRBV20-1 to TRBJ2-5; the D gene is possibly TRBD2 (6 bases). The CDR3 is made up of 14 amino acids. The V gene lost 2 bases and the J gene lost 4 bases, with 14 bases spanning the gap. Germline-derived CDR1 and CDR2 are DFQATT and SNEGSKA (reference sequence). The CDR3 region has the DNA TGCAGTGCTAGAAAGGGTCAGGGAGGAGAGACCCAGTACTTC. Its protein is CSARKGQGGETQYF.

The chain uses TRBV28 and TRBJ1-1; the D is unclear. CDR3 length equals 14 residues. Trimming stripped 3 bases from V and 0 bases from J, with 8 bases between. Germline loops: CDR1 MDHEN, CDR2 SYDVKM. DNA of the CDR3: TGTGCCAGCAGTTTTGCCAGTATGAACACTGAAGCTTTCTTT. Protein: CASSFASMNTEAFF.

This sequence joins TRBV2 and TRBJ2-3; 8 bases map to TRBD2. CDR1 SNHLY and CDR2 FYNNEI come from the germline V gene. Trimming removed 8 bases from V and 6 bases from J; junction bases left unmatched: 7. The CDR3 has 13 amino acids. The CDR3 reads CASEGLVMDTQYF. As DNA, the CDR3 is TGTGCCAGCGAGGGACTAGTTATGGATACGCAGTATTTT.

CDR3 bases: TGTGCCAGCAGCCCGCCCGTTGGTAGCGGACCGACCTACGAGCAGTACTTC. Translation gives CASSPPVGSGPTYEQYF. The chain employs TRBV28 and TRBJ2-7, with D tentatively TRBD2 (6 bases). Germline V gives CDR1 MDHEN, CDR2 SYDVKM. CDR3 length: 17 amino acids. The V and J ends lost 6 bases and 2 bases respectively, with 23 bases between them.

The chain is built from TRBV28 and TRBJ2-7; 9 bases are a match to TRBD1. Germline V lookup: CDR1 MDHEN, CDR2 SYDVKM. The CDR3 runs to 14 residues. After removal of 4 bases from V and 5 bases from J, the junction contained 6 bases not matched to a gene. The CDR3 DNA reads as TGTGCCAGCAGTTCGCGGGACAGGGATAACGAGCAGTACTTC. This codes for CASSSRDRDNEQYF.